One sample yielded the 6 T cell receptor beta chains listed below, sequenced in a study of T cell changes during pregnancy in multiple sclerosis. Libraries were prepared by immunoSEQ multiplex PCR; TCRdb keeps only in-frame clonotypes and omits some of them. The sample gives more than 35,000 clones, about 92% of which show up once; 0.75% to 0.9% is in the top ten. The source was CD4+ T cells from peripheral blood mononuclear cells, collected after pregnancy. The receptors were gathered from a female donor in good health, enrolled as a control in a pregnancy study.

This clone was counted only a few times. V usage is TRBV6-6 and J usage is TRBJ1-3, with D hard to call. CDR1 and CDR2 (germline): MNHNY, SVGAGI (reference sequence). CDR3 length equals 15 residues. Trimming stripped 2 bases from V and 0 bases from J, with 8 bases between. The CDR3 bases are TGTGCCAGCAGTTACGAACCCTACTCTGGAAACACCATATATTTT. Translating it yields CASSYEPYSGNTIYF.

The chain has TRBV10-3 and TRBJ2-3; D is unclear. V dropped 0 bases and J dropped 4 bases, with 11 bases sitting between them. Per germline, CDR1 ENHRY and CDR2 SYGVKD. This CDR3 region has 15 residues. The CDR3 is CAISESRLSADTQYF. CDR3 DNA: TGTGCCATCAGTGAGTCGAGGCTAAGCGCAGATACGCAGTATTTT.

The chain employs TRBV6-1 and TRBJ1-5; D may be TRBD1 (6 bases). Germline CDR1 MNHNS, CDR2 SASEGT. The CDR3 is 15 residues long. With 3 bases removed from V and 2 bases from J, the gap between germline ends came to 11 bases. CDR3 residues: CASSEGAGGNQPQHF. CDR3 coding DNA: TGTGCCAGCAGTGAGGGGGCGGGGGGCAATCAGCCCCAGCATTTT.

The genes are TRBV7-6 and TRBJ2-1; TRBD2 matches at 12 bases. Losses at the gene ends were 4 bases for V and 6 bases for J; bases not matched to a gene: 7. CDR1 is SGHVS, CDR2 FNYEAQ, per germline. The CDR3 is made up of 16 amino acids. The CDR3, as DNA: TGTGCCAGCAGCTCCCCTCTAGCGGGAGGGCGCAATGAGCAGTTCTTC. Translating it yields CASSSPLAGGRNEQFF.

The chain joins TRBV6-5 to TRBJ1-6; D might be TRBD1 (6 bases). The germline V gene encodes CDR1 MNHEY and CDR2 SVGAGI. Trimming cost V 5 bases and J 4 bases, with 6 bases left between them. The CDR3 length is 13 residues. In DNA, the CDR3 is TGTGCCAGCAGTGGACAGTATAATTCACCCCTCCACTTT. As protein: CASSGQYNSPLHF.

The chain joins TRBV15 to TRBJ1-2; no clear D. The CDR3 extends over 17 amino acids. The germline V and J ends were trimmed by 2 bases and 8 bases, with 24 bases remaining between them. Germline CDR1 reads LNHNV; CDR2 reads YYDKDF (reference sequence). The CDR3 reads CATSRTSGDIPSGGYTF. The CDR3 nucleotides read TGTGCCACCAGCAGAACCTCGGGCGACATCCCCTCGGGAGGCTACACCTTC.